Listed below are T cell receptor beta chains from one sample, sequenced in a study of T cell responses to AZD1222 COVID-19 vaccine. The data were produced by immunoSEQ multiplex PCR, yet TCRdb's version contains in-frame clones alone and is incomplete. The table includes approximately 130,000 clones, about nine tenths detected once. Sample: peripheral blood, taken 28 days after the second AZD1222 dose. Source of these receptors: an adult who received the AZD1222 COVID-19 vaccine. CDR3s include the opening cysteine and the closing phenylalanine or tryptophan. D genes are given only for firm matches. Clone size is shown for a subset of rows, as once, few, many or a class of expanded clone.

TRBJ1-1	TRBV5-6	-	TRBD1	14	CASSNRDRGPKAFF	TGTGCCAGCAGCAACCGGGACAGGGGGCCCAAAGCTTTCTTT
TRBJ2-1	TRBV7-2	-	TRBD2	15	CASSFGTSGSNEQFF	TGTGCCAGCAGCTTCGGGACTAGCGGGAGCAATGAGCAGTTCTTC
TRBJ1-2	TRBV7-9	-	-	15	CASSWPNDGNYGYTF	TGTGCCAGCAGCTGGCCCAATGACGGAAACTATGGCTACACCTTC
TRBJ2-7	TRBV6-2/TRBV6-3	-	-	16	CASSYDYVPSSYEQYF	TGTGCCAGCAGTTACGATTACGTCCCGAGCTCCTACGAGCAGTACTTC
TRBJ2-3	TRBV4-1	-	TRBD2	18	CASSQLQGLAGFGNTQYF	TGCGCCAGCAGCCAACTACAGGGACTAGCGGGATTCGGAAATACGCAGTATTTT
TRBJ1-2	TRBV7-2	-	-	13	CASSSGEGYGYTF	TGTGCCAGCAGCTCAGGGGAGGGCTATGGCTACACCTTC
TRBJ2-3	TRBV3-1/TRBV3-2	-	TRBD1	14	CASRRQGSADTQYF	TGTGCCAGCAGACGACAGGGCTCAGCAGATACGCAGTATTTT
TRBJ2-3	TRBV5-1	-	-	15	CASSLGAGITDTQYF	TGCGCCAGCAGCTTGGGGGCCGGAATCACAGATACGCAGTATTTT
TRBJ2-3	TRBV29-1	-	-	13	CSVGRGTADTQYF	TGCAGCGTTGGGAGGGGGACCGCAGATACGCAGTATTTT
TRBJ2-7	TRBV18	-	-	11	CASSPLYEQYF	TGTGCCAGCTCCCCTCTCTACGAGCAGTACTTC
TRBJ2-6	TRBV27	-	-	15	CASSFGNSGANVLTF	TGTGCCAGCAGTTTTGGGAACTCTGGGGCCAACGTCCTGACTTTC
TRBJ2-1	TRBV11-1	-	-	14	CASSPGVRQNEQFF	TGTGCCAGCAGCCCCGGAGTGCGGCAGAATGAGCAGTTCTTC
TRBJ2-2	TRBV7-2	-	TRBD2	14	CASSLSGSTGELFF	TGTGCCAGCAGCCTTAGCGGGAGTACCGGGGAGCTGTTTTTT
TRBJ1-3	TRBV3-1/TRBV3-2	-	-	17	CASSRGQWQSSGNTIYF	TGTGCCAGCAGCCGCGGACAGTGGCAGAGCTCTGGAAACACCATATATTTT
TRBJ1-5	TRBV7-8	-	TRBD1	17	CASSPGQGSLGVQPQHF	TGTGCCAGCAGCCCAGGACAGGGGAGTTTGGGGGTCCAGCCCCAGCATTTT
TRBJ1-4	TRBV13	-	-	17	CASSLSLGFATNEKLFF	TGTGCCAGCAGCTTATCACTCGGATTTGCAACTAATGAAAAACTGTTTTTT
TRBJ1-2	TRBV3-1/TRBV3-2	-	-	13	CASSAPAGVGYTF	TGTGCCAGCAGCGCACCCGCCGGGGTCGGCTACACCTTC
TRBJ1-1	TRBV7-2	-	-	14	CASSPGSGNTEAFF	TGTGCCAGCAGCCCCGGGTCGGGCAACACTGAAGCTTTCTTT
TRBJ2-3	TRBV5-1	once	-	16	CASSLAGTPSTDTQYF	TGCGCCAGCAGCTTGGCCGGGACACCTAGCACAGATACGCAGTATTTT
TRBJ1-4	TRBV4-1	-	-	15	CASSQVSSTNEKLFF	TGCGCCAGCAGCCAAGTATCATCAACTAATGAAAAACTGTTTTTT